A single sample is the source of the 23 T cell receptor beta chains below, sequenced in a study of metastatic and nonmetastatic thyroid tumors. All patients reached thyroid surgery having received no treatment beforehand. MiXCR reprocessed the PCR reads for TCRdb. The data contain 72,000 or so clones, around 20% of them singletons. The sample comprised blood. These receptors originate from a female donor with papillary thyroid cancer or a benign thyroid nodule (not recorded which). Some clones in this sample may be carry-over from other donors' samples.

As for this clone: A clone one base away is much larger, so this may be a read error. The same CDR3 can be traced to other DNA sequences in this sample. The rearrangement joins TRBV20-1 to TRBJ2-7; possible D gene TRBD1, 6 bases. This CDR3 spans 14 amino acids. Germline V CDR1 and CDR2: DFQATT, SNEGSKA (reference sequence). The V end was cut by 5 bases, the J end by 1 base, with 15 bases between. CDR3 amino acids: CSAYPGTGSYEQYF. CDR3 in DNA: TGCAGTGCTTACCCCGGTACAGGGTCCTACGAGCAGTACTTC.

The chain combines TRBV20-1 with TRBJ2-1, with D perhaps TRBD2 (6 bases). CDR1 and CDR2 from the germline V gene are DFQATT and SNEGSKA (reference sequence). CDR3 length equals 15 residues. V lost 1 base to trimming and J lost 3 bases, with 13 bases between them. For the CDR3, the DNA is TGCAGTGCTAGAGCCTTTAGGACTAACTACAATGAGCAGTTCTTC. It encodes CSARAFRTNYNEQFF.

This clone came up a few times. The chain has TRBV27 and TRBJ2-3, with D perhaps being TRBD1 or TRBD2 (5 bases each). V lost 2 bases and J lost 2, with 14 bases in between. Germline lookup yields CDR1 MNHEY and CDR2 SMNVEV (reference sequence). The CDR3 sequence is 16 residues long. CDR3 sequence (DNA): TGTGCCAGCAGTTTAATAGTGACAGCGGTCACAGATACGCAGTATTTT. Translation gives CASSLIVTAVTDTQYF.

In this sample, this clone turned up many times. The chain is built from TRBV7-8 and TRBJ2-3; D not certain. The germline gives CDR1 SGHVS, CDR2 FQNEAQ. V was shortened by 2 bases and J by 0 bases, with 15 bases between the two germline ends. This CDR3 region has 17 residues. The CDR3 spells CASSLRASRFSTDTQYF. CDR3 coding DNA: TGTGCCAGCAGCTTACGGGCGTCCCGATTTAGCACAGATACGCAGTATTTT.

The rearrangement uses TRBV2 and TRBJ2-7, with a tentative D call TRBD1 (5 bases). The germline V and J ends were trimmed by 7 bases and 1 base, with 14 bases remaining between them. The V gene's germline CDR1 is SNHLY and CDR2 FYNNEI. CDR3 length equals 14 residues. The CDR3 is CASTERQRSYEQYF. The CDR3 region has the DNA TGTGCCAGCACGGAGCGACAGAGATCCTACGAGCAGTACTTC.

On this clone itself: Germline and junction disagree at one end, which may indicate a read error. V and J are TRBV19 and TRBJ2-7; weak D call: TRBD1 (6 bases). The CDR3 totals 15 residues. Per germline, CDR1 LNHDA and CDR2 SQIVND (reference sequence). The CDR3 sequence: CASSIAPGHPYEQYF. As DNA, the CDR3 is TGTGCCAGTAGCATAGCCCCGGGACACCCATACGAGCAGTACTTC.

This chain uses TRBV11-3 with TRBJ2-1; D is perhaps TRBD1 or TRBD2 (5 bases each). The CDR3 spans 13 residues. Germline-derived CDR1 and CDR2 are SGHNT and YENEEA. V lost 6 bases, J lost 12 bases, and 18 bases lay in between. CDR3 amino acids: CASRRDGARRQFF. The CDR3 DNA is TGTGCCAGCAGAAGGGACGGAGCAAGACGGCAGTTCTTC. Full variable domain (outside the CDR3, taken from reference TRBV11-3 and TRBJ2-1): EAGVVQSPRYKIIEKKQPVAFWCNPISGHNTLYWYLQNLGQGPELLIRYENEEAVDDSQLPKDRFSAERLKGVDSTLKIQPAELGDSAVYLCASRRDGARRQFFGPGTRLTVL.

This clone occurred many times. V and J are TRBV30 and TRBJ1-1; 7 bases line up with TRBD1. V was clipped by 2 bases and J by 4 bases; unmatched bases: 4. The CDR3 sequence is 13 residues long. Germline values: CDR1 GTSNPN, CDR2 SVGIG (reference sequence). The CDR3 DNA is TGTGCCTGGAGTCACAGGGGTCGCACTGAAGCTTTCTTT. Its translation: CAWSHRGRTEAFF.

This clone was picked up many times. The V and J genes are TRBV30 and TRBJ2-7; 8 bases match TRBD1. The CDR3 has 14 residues. Germline CDR1 GTSNPN, CDR2 SVGIG (reference sequence). Germline trimming cut 5 bases from V and 5 bases from J; bases unmatched to any gene: 11. In DNA form, the CDR3 reads TGTGCCTGGGAACCGGGACAGGCGATCCACGAGCAGTACTTC. It is translated as CAWEPGQAIHEQYF.

This clone was observed at least ten times. This chain connects TRBV11-1 to TRBJ1-1, with a tentative D call TRBD1 (5 bases). V lost 4 bases and J 3 bases, leaving 18 bases between the germline ends. The germline V gene has CDR1 SGHAT and CDR2 FQDESV (reference sequence). This CDR3 is built from 16 residues. In nucleotides, the CDR3 is TGTGCCAGCAGCTCGCAAAAGGGGTGGGGGGACACTGAAGCTTTCTTT. Amino acid sequence: CASSSQKGWGDTEAFF. Full variable domain (rest looked up from reference TRBV11-1 and TRBJ1-1): EAEVAQSPRYKITEKSQAVAFWCDPISGHATLYWYRQILGQGPELLVQFQDESVVDDSQLPKDRFSAERLKGVDSTLKIQPAELGDSAMYLCASSSQKGWGDTEAFFGQGTRLTVV.

The chain uses TRBV28 and TRBJ2-7, with D possibly matching TRBD1 (6 bases). The CDR3 has 16 residues. V lost 7 bases and J lost 0, with 19 bases in between. CDR1 MDHEN and CDR2 SYDVKM come from the germline V gene. CDR3 region: CASIPLTGRGSYEQYF. For the CDR3, the DNA is TGTGCCAGCATCCCTTTGACAGGTAGAGGCTCCTACGAGCAGTACTTC.

This clone was seen repeatedly, ten times or more. J is TRBJ1-6 and V is TRBV7-8; the D is unclear. The germline V and J ends were trimmed by 1 base and 9 bases, with 16 bases remaining between them. The CDR3 loop spans 16 amino acids. Germline V gene sequence: CDR1 SGHVS, CDR2 FQNEAQ. The CDR3 reads CASSLDTDRFSSPLHF. CDR3 DNA sequence: TGTGCCAGCAGCTTAGATACTGATAGGTTTAGTTCACCCCTCCACTTT.

This clone was picked up many times. The chain carries TRBV15 and TRBJ1-4; D is unclear. CDR1 and CDR2 (germline): LNHNV, YYDKDF (reference sequence). The V gene lost 1 base and the J gene lost 8 bases, with 8 bases spanning the gap. The CDR3 has 13 residues. The CDR3 reads CATSRGGGEKLFF. The CDR3 nucleotides are TGTGCCACCAGCAGAGGGGGTGGGGAAAAACTGTTTTTT.

This clone was observed a few times. The chain has TRBV7-9 and TRBJ2-7, with a weak D call TRBD1 (5 bases). V shed 5 bases and J shed 6 bases, with 11 bases lying between them. Germline V gene data show CDR1 as SEHNR and CDR2 as FQNEAQ (reference sequence). This CDR3 is 12 amino acids long. CDR3 nucleotide sequence: TGTGCCAGCAGCCCCCAGGGTCGCGAGCAGTACTTC. Translating gives CASSPQGREQYF.

This clone has ten or more counts. The rearrangement joins TRBV5-8 to TRBJ2-6; the D gene is possibly TRBD1 (5 bases). CDR3 length: 16 residues. V dropped 2 bases and J dropped 0 bases, with 9 bases sitting between them. Germline assignment: CDR1 SGHTS and CDR2 YDEGEE. The CDR3 here is CASSFLGLSGANVLTF. CDR3 DNA: TGTGCCAGCAGCTTTTTGGGGCTCTCTGGGGCCAACGTCCTGACTTTC.

This clone showed up many times. CDR3 coding DNA: TGTGCCAGCTCAGCAGATAGCGGGAGTGTTTTTGAGACCCAGTACTTC. It specifies CASSADSGSVFETQYF. The V and J genes are TRBV18 and TRBJ2-5; TRBD2 aligns across 9 bases. V lost 5 bases, J lost 5 bases, and 12 bases stayed unmatched. Germline V gene sequence: CDR1 KGHSH, CDR2 LQKENI. The CDR3 length is 16 residues.

This clone was observed at least ten times. The chain employs TRBV20-1 and TRBJ2-1, with D possibly being TRBD2 (6 bases). The germline gives CDR1 DFQATT, CDR2 SNEGSKA (reference sequence). V was pared by 3 bases and J by 6 bases, with 12 bases between. This CDR3 is built from 13 residues. CDR3 residues: CSASETRGNEQFF. For the CDR3, the DNA is TGCAGTGCTAGTGAGACTAGGGGCAATGAGCAGTTCTTC.

This clone was counted only a few times. It may be a read error: a sequence one base away is much more abundant. The chain couples TRBV6-5 to TRBJ2-1, with a possible D match to TRBD2 (5 bases). This CDR3 has 16 amino acids. Germline V gene data show CDR1 as MNHEY and CDR2 as SVGAGI. This chain's CDR3 is CSSSYEGGHSYNEQFF. CDR3 coding DNA: TGTTCCAGCAGTTACGAGGGCGGGCACTCCTACAATGAGCAGTTCTTC.

V gene TRBV15 combines with J gene TRBJ1-2; D ambiguous. Deletions cut 3 bases from V and 7 bases from J, with 15 bases between. The length of the CDR3 is 14 residues. Germline assignment: CDR1 LNHNV and CDR2 YYDKDF (reference sequence). CDR3: CATSSPDGVRGYTF. DNA of the CDR3: TGTGCCACCAGCAGTCCCGACGGCGTTCGTGGCTACACCTTC.

This clone was seen at least ten times. The rearrangement links TRBV12-3 or TRBV12-4 to TRBJ1-1; maybe TRBD1 (5 bases). This CDR3 spans 12 amino acids. Trimming stripped 11 bases from V and 1 base from J, with 11 bases between. CDR3 in DNA: TGTGCCCTTAGGGGCCAGAACACTGAAGCTTTCTTT. Translated, it gives CALRGQNTEAFF.

In its sample, this clone was seen many times. This chain links TRBV15 with TRBJ1-2; unclear D gene. Trimming removed 2 bases at V and 7 bases at J, with 11 bases between. CDR1 and CDR2 from the germline V gene are LNHNV and YYDKDF (reference sequence). This CDR3 contains 13 residues. The CDR3 protein is CATSRPPWAGYTF. The CDR3 region has the DNA TGTGCCACCAGCAGACCGCCGTGGGCTGGCTACACCTTC.

This clone was detected many times. The chain links TRBV18 to TRBJ1-1; D may be TRBD1 (6 bases). Germline CDR1 KGHSH, CDR2 LQKENI. CDR3 length: 16 residues. V gave up 5 bases and J gave up 1 base, with 17 bases separating them. The CDR3 loop reads CASSRARGEANTEAFF. The DNA for the CDR3 is TGTGCCAGCTCAAGAGCCAGGGGCGAGGCGAACACTGAAGCTTTCTTT.

The sample holds many counts of this clone. V usage is TRBV2 and J usage is TRBJ1-2; D remains ambiguous. The germline gives CDR1 SNHLY, CDR2 FYNNEI. V dropped 4 bases and J dropped 4 bases, with 7 bases sitting between them. The CDR3 consists of 12 residues. CDR3 nucleotide sequence: TGTGCCAGCAGTGGATGGGGCTATGGCTACACCTTC. Protein: CASSGWGYGYTF.